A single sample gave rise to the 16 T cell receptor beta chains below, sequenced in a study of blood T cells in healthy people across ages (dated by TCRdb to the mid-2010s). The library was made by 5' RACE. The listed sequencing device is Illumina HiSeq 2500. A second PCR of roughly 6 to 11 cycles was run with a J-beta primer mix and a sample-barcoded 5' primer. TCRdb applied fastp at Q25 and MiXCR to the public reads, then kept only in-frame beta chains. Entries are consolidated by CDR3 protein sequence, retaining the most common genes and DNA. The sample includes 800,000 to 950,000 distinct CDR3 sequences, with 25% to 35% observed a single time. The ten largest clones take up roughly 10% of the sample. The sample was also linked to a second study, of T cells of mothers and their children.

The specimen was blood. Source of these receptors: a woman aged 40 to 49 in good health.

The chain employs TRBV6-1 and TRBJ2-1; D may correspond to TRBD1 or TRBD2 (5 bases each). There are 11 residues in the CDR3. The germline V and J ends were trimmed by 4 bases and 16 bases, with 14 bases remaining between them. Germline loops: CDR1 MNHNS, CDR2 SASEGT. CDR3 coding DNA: TGTGCCAGCAGTGCGGGACCAGGCAACTTCTTC. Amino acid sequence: CASSAGPGNFF.

CDR3 residues: CASSRSSTDTQYF. The CDR3 coding sequence is TGTGCCAGCAGCCGTTCTAGCACAGATACGCAGTATTTT. The chain carries TRBV4-2 and TRBJ2-3, with D unresolved. CDR1 is LGHNA, CDR2 YNFKEQ, per germline. V lost 4 bases and J 0 bases, leaving 5 bases between the germline ends. The CDR3 length is 13 residues.

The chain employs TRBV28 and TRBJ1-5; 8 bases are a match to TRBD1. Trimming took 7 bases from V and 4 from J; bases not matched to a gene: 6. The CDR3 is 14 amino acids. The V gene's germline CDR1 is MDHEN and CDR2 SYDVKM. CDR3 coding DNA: TGTGCCAGCAAATTCGACAGGGGAAATCAGCCCCAGCATTTT. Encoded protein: CASKFDRGNQPQHF.

For the CDR3, the DNA is TGTGCCAGCAGTGGGTGGGGACAGCAGTCCTACGAGCAGTACTTC. This codes for CASSGWGQQSYEQYF. The V and J genes are TRBV25-1 and TRBJ2-7; 7 bases are a match to TRBD1. Germline loops: CDR1 MGHDK, CDR2 SYGVNS. CDR3 length equals 15 residues. V shed 4 bases, J shed 1 base, and the junction held 7 bases outside the gene matches.

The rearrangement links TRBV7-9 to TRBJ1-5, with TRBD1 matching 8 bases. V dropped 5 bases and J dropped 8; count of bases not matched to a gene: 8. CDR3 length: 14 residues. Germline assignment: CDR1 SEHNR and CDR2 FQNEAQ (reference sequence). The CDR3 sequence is CASSPGQGQEPQHF. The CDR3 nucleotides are TGTGCCAGCAGCCCCGGACAGGGCCAGGAGCCCCAGCATTTT.

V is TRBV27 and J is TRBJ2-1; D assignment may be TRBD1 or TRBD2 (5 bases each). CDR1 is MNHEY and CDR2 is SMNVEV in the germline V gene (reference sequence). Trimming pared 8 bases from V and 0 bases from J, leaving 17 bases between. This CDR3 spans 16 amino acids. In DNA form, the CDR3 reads TGTGCCAGCCGGATAGGGGACCGAGGCTCCTACAATGAGCAGTTCTTC. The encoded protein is CASRIGDRGSYNEQFF.

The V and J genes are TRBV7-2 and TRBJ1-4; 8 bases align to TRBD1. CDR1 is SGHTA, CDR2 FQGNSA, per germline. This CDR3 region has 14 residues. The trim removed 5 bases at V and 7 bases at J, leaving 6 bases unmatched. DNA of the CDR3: TGTGCCAGCAGCCCCCGACAGGGGACTGAAAAACTGTTTTTT. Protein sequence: CASSPRQGTEKLFF.

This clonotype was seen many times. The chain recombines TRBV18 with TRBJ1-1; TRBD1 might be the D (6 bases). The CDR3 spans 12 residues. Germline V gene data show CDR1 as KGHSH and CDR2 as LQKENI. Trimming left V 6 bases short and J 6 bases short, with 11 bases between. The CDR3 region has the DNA TGTGCCAGCTCCTCGACAGGACCTGAAGCTTTCTTT. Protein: CASSSTGPEAFF.

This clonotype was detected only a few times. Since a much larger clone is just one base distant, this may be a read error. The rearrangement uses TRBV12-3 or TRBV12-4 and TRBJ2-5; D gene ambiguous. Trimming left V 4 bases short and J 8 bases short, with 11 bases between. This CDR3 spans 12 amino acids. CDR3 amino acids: CASSSGFKTQYF. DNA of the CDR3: TGTGCCAGCAGTTCTGGCTTCAAAACCCAGTACTTC.

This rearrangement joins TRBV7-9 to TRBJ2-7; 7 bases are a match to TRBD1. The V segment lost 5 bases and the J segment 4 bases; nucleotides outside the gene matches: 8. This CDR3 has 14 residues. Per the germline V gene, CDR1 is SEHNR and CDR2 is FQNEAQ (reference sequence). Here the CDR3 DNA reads TGTGCCAGCAGCCGAACGGGACAGCCGTACGAGCAGTACTTC. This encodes CASSRTGQPYEQYF.

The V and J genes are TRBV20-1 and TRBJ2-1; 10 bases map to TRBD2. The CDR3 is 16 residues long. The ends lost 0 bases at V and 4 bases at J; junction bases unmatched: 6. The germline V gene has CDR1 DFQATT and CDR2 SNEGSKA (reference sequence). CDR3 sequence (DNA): TGCAGTGCTAGAGAATCACTAGCGGGGCTATACAATGAGCAGTTCTTC. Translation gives CSARESLAGLYNEQFF.

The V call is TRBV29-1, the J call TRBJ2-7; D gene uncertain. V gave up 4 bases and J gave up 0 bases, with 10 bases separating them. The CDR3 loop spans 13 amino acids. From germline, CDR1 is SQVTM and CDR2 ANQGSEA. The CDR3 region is CSVVAGLSYEQYF. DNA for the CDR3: TGCAGCGTTGTGGCCGGGCTCTCCTACGAGCAGTACTTC.

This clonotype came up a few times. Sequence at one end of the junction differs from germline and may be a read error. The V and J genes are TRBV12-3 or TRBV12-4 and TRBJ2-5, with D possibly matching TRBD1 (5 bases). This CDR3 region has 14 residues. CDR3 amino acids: CTSSLSREQETQYF. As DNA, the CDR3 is TGTACCAGCAGTTTAAGCAGGGAACAAGAGACCCAGTACTTC.

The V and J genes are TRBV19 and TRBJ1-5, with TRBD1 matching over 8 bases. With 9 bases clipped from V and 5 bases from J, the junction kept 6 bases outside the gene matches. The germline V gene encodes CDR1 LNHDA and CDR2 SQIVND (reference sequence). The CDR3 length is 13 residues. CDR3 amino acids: CARRAQGDQPQHF. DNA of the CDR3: TGTGCCAGGAGGGCACAGGGGGATCAGCCCCAGCATTTT. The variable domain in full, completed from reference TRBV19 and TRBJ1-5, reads DGGITQSPKYLFRKEGQNVTLSCEQNLNHDAMYWYRQDPGQGLRLIYYSQIVNDFQKGDIAEGYSVSREKKESFPLTVTSAQKNPTAFYLCARRAQGDQPQHFGDGTRLSIL.

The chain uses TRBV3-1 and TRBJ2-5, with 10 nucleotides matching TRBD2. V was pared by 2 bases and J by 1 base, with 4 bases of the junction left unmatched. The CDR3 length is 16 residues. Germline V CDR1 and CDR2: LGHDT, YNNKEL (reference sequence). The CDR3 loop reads CASSQPTSGAQETQYF. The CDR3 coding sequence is TGTGCCAGCAGCCAACCAACTAGCGGGGCCCAAGAGACCCAGTACTTC.

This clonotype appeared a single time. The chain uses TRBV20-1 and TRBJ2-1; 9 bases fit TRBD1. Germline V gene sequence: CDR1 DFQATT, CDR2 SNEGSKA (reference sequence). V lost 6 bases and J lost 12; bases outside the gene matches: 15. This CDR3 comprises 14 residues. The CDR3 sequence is CSAIFGTGWHGQFF. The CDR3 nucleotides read TGCAGTGCGATTTTCGGGACAGGGTGGCATGGGCAGTTCTTC.